The entry below describes one TCR beta chain. Its specificity is not known. The germline V gene encodes CDR1 SGHAT and CDR2 FQNNGV. The CDR3 extends over 12 amino acids. V lost 2 bases to trimming and J lost 6 bases, with 7 bases between them. TCRdb independently ran MiXCR on the RACE reads; one entry per CDR3 protein. The sample consists of 150,000 to 200,000 distinct CDR3 sequences, roughly 14% of them appearing once. This specimen comes from a study of human T cells and chemical hapten exposure. Study-level points and caveats: Relative to controls, expanded TCRs formed significantly more large CDR3 similarity clusters.

Time point given: patch test 1, 2 weeks after DPC sensitization. Treatment: therapeutic diphenylcyclopropenone sensitization with weekly scalp DPC. The chain combines TRBV11-2 with TRBJ2-5; D not certain. The clonotype originates from a woman aged 25-40 years with alopecia areata. Some clones in this sample may be carry-over from other donors' samples. This specimen consisted of whole blood, obtained in connection with sensitization to the hapten diphenylcyclopropenone (DPC). The CDR3 DNA is TGTGCCAGCAGCTTAATCCCACAGACCCAGTACTTC. It specifies CASSLIPQTQYF. The entire variable domain, with the rest obtained from reference TRBV11-2 and TRBJ2-5, is as follows: EAGVAQSPRYKIIEKRQSVAFWCNPISGHATLYWYQQILGQGPKLLIQFQNNGVVDDSQLPKDRFSAERLKGVDSTLKIQPAKLEDSAVYLCASSLIPQTQYFGPGTRLLVL.